What follows are 13 T cell receptor beta chains derived from one specimen sequenced in a study of CXCR3-negative and CXCR3-positive naive CD8 T cells. Notes on the study in general: A higher hydrophobicity marked the TRB CDR3s of CXCR3-positive naive cells versus CXCR3-negative naive cells.

TRB cDNA libraries were made by UMI-labeled 5' RACE. TCRdb processed the 5' RACE reads again and assigns one entry to each CDR3 protein, with no DNA. The table for this sample gives 65,000 to 90,000 distinct CDR3 sequences. Their specific antigens are unknown. Material: naive CXCR3+ CD8+ T cells from blood. Subset denoted: CD45RO-CCR7+CD27+CD95- naive CD8+ T cells expressing CXCR3 (TNR3+). These receptors all stem from a human donor in good health. Some clones in this sample may be carry-over from other donors' samples.

V gene TRBV27 combines with J gene TRBJ2-2; the D call from TCRdb, TRBD2, cannot be confirmed without DNA. The germline gives CDR1 MNHEY, CDR2 SMNVEV (reference sequence). This CDR3 region has 14 residues. CDR3 sequence reads: CASSLGRYTGELFF.

J is TRBJ1-4 and V is TRBV7-9; TCRdb's assignment of TRBD1 cannot be checked, as there is no DNA. Germline V lookup: CDR1 SEHNR, CDR2 FQNEAQ (reference sequence). This CDR3 is 14 amino acids long. CDR3 protein: CASSLAWADEKLFF.

This chain joins TRBV5-6 and TRBJ2-5; without DNA, the TCRdb call of TRBD1 cannot be checked. The CDR3 spans 12 residues. Germline CDR1 is SGHDT and CDR2 is YYEEEE. CDR3 sequence reads: CASTTWGETQYF.

This chain links TRBV4-2 with TRBJ1-1. The CDR3 sequence is 12 residues long. Germline V gene lookup returns CDR1 LGHNA and CDR2 YNFKEQ. The CDR3 sequence: CASSQVDTEAFF.

This sequence joins TRBV12-3 or TRBV12-4 and TRBJ2-3. The CDR3 sequence is 13 residues long. The CDR3 loop is CASSGQVTDTQYF.

The chain recombines TRBV12-3 or TRBV12-4 with TRBJ2-5; with no DNA, the TCRdb D assignment of TRBD1 cannot be verified. The CDR3 consists of 15 residues. The CDR3 sequence: CASTKEGGGLETQYF.

The chain joins TRBV6-2 or TRBV6-3 to TRBJ2-1; TCRdb proposes TRBD2, but this gene call is untestable without DNA. CDR1 MNHEY and CDR2 SVGEGT come from the germline V gene. The CDR3 spans 16 residues. This CDR3 reads CASSKLGDFSYNEQFF.

CDR3 in amino acids: CSVIAELTDTQYF. The chain employs TRBV29-1 and TRBJ2-3; TCRdb's D call, TRBD2, is unchecked because there is no DNA. This CDR3 is built from 13 residues. Germline-derived CDR1 and CDR2 are SQVTM and ANQGSEA.

This sequence joins TRBV3-1 and TRBJ1-1; TCRdb lists TRBD1, though no DNA is available to test this call. The CDR3 totals 14 residues. CDR1 and CDR2 from the germline V gene are LGHDT and YNNKEL (reference sequence). CDR3 loop: CASSQTGLNTEAFF. The whole variable domain, filled in from reference TRBV3-1 and TRBJ1-1, reads DTAVSQTPKYLVTQMGNDKSIKCEQNLGHDTMYWYKQDSKKFLKIMFSYNNKELIINETVPNRFSPKSPDKAHLNLHINSLELGDSAVYFCASSQTGLNTEAFFGQGTRLTVV.

J is TRBJ2-1 and V is TRBV12-3 or TRBV12-4. The CDR3 runs to 14 residues. The CDR3 sequence: CASSFSGAYNEQFF.

The chain combines TRBV28 with TRBJ2-3; the D gene TCRdb calls, TRBD2, cannot be checked with no DNA. The CDR3 sequence is 17 residues long. Germline V CDR1 and CDR2: MDHEN, SYDVKM. CDR3 protein: CASSLFLAGGSGDTQYF.

This chain's CDR3 is CASSSGLAGGPNTGELFF. The V gene is TRBV12-3 or TRBV12-4, the J gene TRBJ2-2; the TRBD2 assignment by TCRdb is unverifiable without DNA. The CDR3 has 18 residues.

V usage is TRBV28 and J usage is TRBJ2-5; TCRdb proposes TRBD1, but this gene call is untestable without DNA. This CDR3 is 14 amino acids long. Germline V gene sequence: CDR1 MDHEN, CDR2 SYDVKM. CDR3: CASSRRDSQETQYF.